Detailed here is one TCR beta chain. Its specific antigen is unknown. No qualities accompany the bases; no much larger clone lies one base away. V and J are truncated by 3 bases and 4 bases respectively, leaving an intervening sequence of 11 bases. Sequences SQVTM (CDR1) and ANQGSEA (CDR2) are obtained from the germline V gene. Inclusive of the bounding cysteine and phenylalanine, the CDR3 is 13 residues long. Only CDR3 DNA remains: 39 bases, in frame from the first base. Using the deep immunoSEQ assay, multiplex PCR amplified TCR CDR3 regions from genomic DNA. Extracted genomic DNA from each cell subset was distributed evenly across all wells of several immunoSEQ 96-well plates, and each plate was treated as a replicate. Each replicate PCR for sorted subsets received roughly 0.2 ug genomic DNA, equal to 30,000 or so T cell genomes. The purified libraries were quantified using a Qubit 3.0 fluorometer, sized with a Bioanalyzer 2100, and then quantified again using the KAPA Library Quantification kit. Every immunoSEQ 96-well plate was sequenced on a dedicated single-read 150-cycle Illumina NextSeq 550 flow cell. Per the original workflow: The immunoSEQ output contained only junctional sequences without quality scores, so filtering could not match that applied to full-length reads. To assign V/J genes and CDR3, sequences were annotated against IMGT germline references using PyIR, a Python wrapper for IgBLAST v1.9. Reads were removed for weak V/J assignments (E-value above 1e-6), missing CDR3, stop codons, out-of-frame junctions, or ambiguous translated residues. V3J clonotypes were defined by identical inferred V gene, J gene, and CDR3 amino acid sequence. The percentage overlap between two repertoires was calculated by dividing the number of shared unique clonotypes by the size of the smaller repertoire. Repertoire richness was assessed with RTK rarefaction, the Chao1 estimator, and Recon v2.1 estimates of unobserved clonotypes. For all TCRbeta clonotypes obtained by the gDNA method from a few donors, generation probabilities were computed with OLGA. TCRdb stores this immuneACCESS table with in-frame sequences only. Part of the clones is absent; in the studies checked, under half of the shortfall reflects unresolved V genes, and no reason is known for the rest. V and J calls and clone size are as listed in that table; D and trimming were resolved from the DNA. This sample is represented by about 380,000 clones; 90% to 98% of them were singletons. The ten largest account for about 0.32% of the sample.

This sample stems from a study of shared clonotypes between healthy human individuals (dated by TCRdb to about 2020). Concerning the study at large: The cohort comprised a couple of women and three men aged 18 to 49 years. For each donor, CD4 naive and CD4 memory were each run on three plates, CD8 naive on two plates, and CD8 memory on one plate. To estimate repertoire size and how much clonotypes are shared between individuals, the study performed deep sequencing of blood TCR repertoires from a few healthy adults. To increase sequencing depth and limit assay-specific biases, different laboratories used diverse techniques to prepare libraries and sequence TCR repertoires. Leukapheresis yielded between about 0.85 and 10 billion PBMCs per donor.

What the study reported, not specific to this receptor: Sharing across several donors was observed for about 4.8% of naive CD4, 3% to 4% of naive CD8, over 2% of memory CD4, and around 0.42% of memory CD8 clonotypes. Compared with non-shared clonotypes, clonotypes shared by all four sorted-subset donors had higher generation probabilities. Rarefaction of sorted-subset datasets indicated incomplete sequencing despite the large sequencing depth. Larger estimated clonotype richness was generally found for naive subsets than for memory subsets. The genetic and exposure-history diversity represented was limited by the small number of donors. Sampling was restricted to blood, and TCR repertoires in tissues likely differ from the TCR repertoires found in blood. Based on pairwise subsampling, the degree of clonotype sharing among donors was expected to be affected by sequencing depth.

Healthy HIV-negative adults with no recently reported acute infections or vaccinations were included as donors. Every donor was a Caucasian adult residing in Nashville, Tennessee, USA. CD8 memory samples were composed of magnetically selected CD45RO+ cells combined with CCR7-negative CD45RA+ effector memory (TemRA) cells. After blood collection by leukapheresis, PBMCs were isolated using Ficoll-Histopaque density gradient centrifugation and then cryopreserved in the vapor phase of liquid nitrogen. Analytical flow cytometry was used to check the purity and quantity of every magnetically sorted T cell population. Genomic DNA was isolated from every sorted fraction and measured by UV absorbance on a Nanodrop 2000c.

The receptor was derived from a man younger than 45 in good health. Recombination joined TRBV29-1 with TRBJ2-3; no D gene is confidently identified. Material: memory CD8+ T cells sorted from blood. The cell subset or site label of this sample denotes: CD45RO+ cells pooled with CCR7-negative TemRA cells. The CDR3 is CSVDPMAADTQYF. The DNA sequence is TGCAGCGTTGATCCGATGGCTGCAGATACGCAGTATTTT.